This T cell receptor beta chain is drawn from a study of cytomegalovirus exposure and HLA in healthy donors. Overall study findings and caveats: Prediction of most subjects' HLA-A and HLA-B alleles by TCR beta sequences was reportedly accurate. A few V segments could not be told apart, such as TRBV6-2 and TRBV6-3, and were left out. An ancestry cluster, one associated with Asian ancestry, reportedly showed fewer N-insertions than the 666-donor mean in a later analysis. Most of the TCR beta V segments (in an earlier analysis) were productive either about 87% or about 30% of the time.

60 Vbeta and 13 Jbeta primers were used in PCR. TCRdb's table, derived via immunoSEQ multiplex PCR, lists solely in-frame clones and lacks some. The sample yields some 150,000 clones, roughly 80% seen once. On this clone: Its antigen is unidentified.

Germline CDR1 SGHRS, CDR2 YFSETQ. This CDR3 is 16 amino acids long. The J segment lost 1 base and the V segment lost 0 bases, leaving 4 bases of the junction unmatched. Sample: PBMCs. V gene TRBV5-1 combines with J gene TRBJ2-3; TRBD2 agrees at 8 bases. This sequence originates from a woman aged 40 to 50 in good health and CMV-seropositive. The CDR3 loop reads CASSLGSRGGTDTQYF. DNA of the CDR3: TGCGCCAGCAGCTTGGGGTCGCGGGGGGGCACAGATACGCAGTATTTT.